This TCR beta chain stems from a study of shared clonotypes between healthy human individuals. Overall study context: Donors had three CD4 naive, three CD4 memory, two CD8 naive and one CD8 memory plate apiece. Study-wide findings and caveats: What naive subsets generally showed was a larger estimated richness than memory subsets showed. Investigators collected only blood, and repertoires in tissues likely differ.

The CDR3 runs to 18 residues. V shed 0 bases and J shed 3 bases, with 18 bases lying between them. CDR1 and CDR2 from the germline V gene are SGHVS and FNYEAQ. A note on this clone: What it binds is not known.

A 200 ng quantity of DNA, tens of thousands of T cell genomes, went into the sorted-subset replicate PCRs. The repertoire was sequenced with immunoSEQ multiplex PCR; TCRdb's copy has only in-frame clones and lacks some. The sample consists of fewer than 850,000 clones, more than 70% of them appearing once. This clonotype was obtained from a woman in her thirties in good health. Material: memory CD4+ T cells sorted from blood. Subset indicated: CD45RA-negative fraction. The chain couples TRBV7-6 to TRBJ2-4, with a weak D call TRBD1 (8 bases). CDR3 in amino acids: CASSLARQGWTSKNIQYF. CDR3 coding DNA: TGTGCCAGCAGCTTAGCGCGACAGGGGTGGACTAGCAAAAACATTCAGTACTTC.